The 3 T cell receptor beta chains below all came from one sample that was sequenced in a study of beta chain features in type 1 diabetes. Study-wide points: Patients with Type 1 diabetes showed moderately but significantly shorter TCRB CDR3s in all four CD4+ subsets.

No antigen has been assigned to these receptors. Reverse transcribing all isolated RNA meant expressed TCRB transcripts were sequenced. The protocol was immunoSEQ multiplex PCR, while the TCRdb copy is restricted to in-frame clones and leaves out a portion. Of roughly 300,000 clones listed, around 8.5% are singletons. The sample taken for sequencing was central memory CD4+ T cells from blood. Receptor source: a man aged 25 to 40 with type 1 diabetes.

The chain couples TRBV10-2 to TRBJ1-5, with a tentative D call TRBD1 (6 bases). The germline CDR1 and CDR2 sequences are WSHSY and SAAADI. V was shortened by 6 bases and J by 11 bases, with 14 bases between the two germline ends. The CDR3 runs to 12 residues. The CDR3 DNA follows: TGCGCCAGCAGCTATAACAGGGAGGCCCAGCATTTT. It yields the protein CASSYNREAQHF.

This clone was seen a handful of times. The V call is TRBV11-2, the J call TRBJ2-1, with TRBD2 as a possible D gene (7 bases). Looked up from germline, CDR1 is SGHAT and CDR2 is FQNNGV. The CDR3 totals 17 residues. The V and J ends lost 5 bases and 6 bases respectively, with 23 bases between them. CDR3: CASSPQESAGALNEQFF. The CDR3 nucleotides are TGTGCCAGCAGCCCGCAAGAATCGGCGGGGGCCCTCAATGAGCAGTTCTTC.

The chain couples TRBV30 to TRBJ1-4; D might be TRBD1 (6 bases). CDR3 length: 15 amino acids. Looked up from germline, CDR1 is GTSNPN and CDR2 is SVGIG (reference sequence). The V end was cut by 2 bases, the J end by 2 bases, with 12 bases between. CDR3 amino acids: CAWSLGGPTNEKLFF. The CDR3 nucleotides are TGTGCCTGGAGTCTGGGGGGGCCGACTAATGAAAAACTGTTTTTT.